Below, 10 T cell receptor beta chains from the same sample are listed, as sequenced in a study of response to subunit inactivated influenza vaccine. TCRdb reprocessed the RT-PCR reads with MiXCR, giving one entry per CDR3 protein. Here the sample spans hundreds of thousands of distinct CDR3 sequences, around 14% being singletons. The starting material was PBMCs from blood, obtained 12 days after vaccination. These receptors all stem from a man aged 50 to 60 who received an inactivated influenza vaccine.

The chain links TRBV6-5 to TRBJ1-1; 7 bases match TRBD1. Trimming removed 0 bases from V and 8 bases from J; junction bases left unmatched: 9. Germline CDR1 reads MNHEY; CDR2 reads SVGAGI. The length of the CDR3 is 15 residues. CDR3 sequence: CASSYSMTGRSEAFF. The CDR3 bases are TGTGCCAGCAGTTACTCGATGACAGGGAGGTCGGAAGCTTTCTTT.

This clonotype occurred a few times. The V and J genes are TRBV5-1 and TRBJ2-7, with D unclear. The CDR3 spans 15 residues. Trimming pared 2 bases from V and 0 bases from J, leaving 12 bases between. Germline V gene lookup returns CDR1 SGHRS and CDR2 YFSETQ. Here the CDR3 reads CASSFDPISSYEQYF. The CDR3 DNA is TGCGCCAGCAGCTTTGACCCGATTAGCTCCTACGAGCAGTACTTC.

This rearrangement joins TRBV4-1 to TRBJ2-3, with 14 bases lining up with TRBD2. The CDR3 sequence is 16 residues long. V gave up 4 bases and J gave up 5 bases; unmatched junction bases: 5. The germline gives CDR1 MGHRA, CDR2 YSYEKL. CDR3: CASSRLAGGQIDTQYF. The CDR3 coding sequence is TGCGCCAGCAGCCGACTAGCGGGGGGGCAAATAGATACGCAGTATTTT.

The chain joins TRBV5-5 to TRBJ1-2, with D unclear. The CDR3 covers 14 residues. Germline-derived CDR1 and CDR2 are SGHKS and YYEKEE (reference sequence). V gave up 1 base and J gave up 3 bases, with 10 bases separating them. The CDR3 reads CASSLLAVDYGYTF. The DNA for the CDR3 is TGTGCCAGCAGCTTGTTGGCGGTAGACTATGGCTACACCTTC. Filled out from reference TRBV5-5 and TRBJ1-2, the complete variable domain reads DAGVTQSPTHLIKTRGQQVTLRCSPISGHKSVSWYQQVLGQGPQFIFQYYEKEERGRGNFPDRFSARQFPNYSSELNVNALLLGDSALYLCASSLLAVDYGYTFGSGTRLTVV.

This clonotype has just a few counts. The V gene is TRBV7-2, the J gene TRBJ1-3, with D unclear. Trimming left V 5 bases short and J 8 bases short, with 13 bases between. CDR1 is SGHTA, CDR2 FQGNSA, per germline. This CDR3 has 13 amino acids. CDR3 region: CASSLSFTDTIYF. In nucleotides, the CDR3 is TGTGCCAGCAGCCTGAGCTTCACGGACACCATATATTTT.

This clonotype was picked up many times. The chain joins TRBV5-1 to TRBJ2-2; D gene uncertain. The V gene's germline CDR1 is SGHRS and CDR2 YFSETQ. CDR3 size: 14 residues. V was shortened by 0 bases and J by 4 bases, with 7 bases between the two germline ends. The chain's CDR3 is CASSLESVTGELFF. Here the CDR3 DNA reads TGCGCCAGCAGCTTGGAATCCGTCACCGGGGAGCTGTTTTTT. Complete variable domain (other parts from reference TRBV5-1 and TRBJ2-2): KAGVTQTPRYLIKTRGQQVTLSCSPISGHRSVSWYQQTPGQGLQFLFEYFSETQRNKGNFPGRFSGRQFSNSRSEMNVSTLELGDSALYLCASSLESVTGELFFGEGSRLTVL.

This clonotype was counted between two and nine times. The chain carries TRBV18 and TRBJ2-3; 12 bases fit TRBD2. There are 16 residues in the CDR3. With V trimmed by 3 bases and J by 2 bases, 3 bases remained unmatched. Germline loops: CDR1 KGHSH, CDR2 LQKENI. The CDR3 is CASSPRLAGATDTQYF. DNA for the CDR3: TGTGCCAGCTCACCTCGACTAGCGGGAGCCACAGATACGCAGTATTTT.

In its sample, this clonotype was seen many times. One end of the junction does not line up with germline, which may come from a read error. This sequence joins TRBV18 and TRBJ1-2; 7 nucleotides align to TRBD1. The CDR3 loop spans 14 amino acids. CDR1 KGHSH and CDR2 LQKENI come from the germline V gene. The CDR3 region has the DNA TGCGCCAGCAGCCCGGGGACAGAGAACTATGGCTACACCTTC. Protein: CASSPGTENYGYTF.

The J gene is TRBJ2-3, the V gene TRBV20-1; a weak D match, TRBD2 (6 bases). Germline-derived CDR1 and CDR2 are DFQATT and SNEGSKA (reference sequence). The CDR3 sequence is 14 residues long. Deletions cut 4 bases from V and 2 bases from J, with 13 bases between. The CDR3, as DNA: TGCAGTGCTACTTCGGGACTTCTCACAGATACGCAGTATTTT. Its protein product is CSATSGLLTDTQYF.

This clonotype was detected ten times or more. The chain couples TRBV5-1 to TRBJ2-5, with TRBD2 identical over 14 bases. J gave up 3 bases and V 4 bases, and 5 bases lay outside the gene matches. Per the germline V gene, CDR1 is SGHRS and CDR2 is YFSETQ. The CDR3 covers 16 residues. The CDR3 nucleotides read TGCGCCAGCAGCGGGACTAGCGGGGGACCCGAAGAGACCCAGTACTTC. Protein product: CASSGTSGGPEETQYF.